A single sample is the source of the 21 T cell receptor beta chains below, sequenced in a study of OX40 agonist ivuxolimab in advanced cancers. This table comes from immunoSEQ multiplex PCR, and its TCRdb copy is limited to in-frame clones, with some not included. The sample has some 21,000 clones; 65% to 90% are singletons. Sample: CD4+ or CD8+ T cells sorted from blood, taken in a trial of the OX40 agonist ivuxolimab. The source is an adult with an advanced solid tumor such as melanoma, head and neck, liver or kidney cancer.

This clone was picked up one time. The rearrangement links TRBV7-2 to TRBJ2-1; possible D gene TRBD2, 6 bases. This CDR3 comprises 15 residues. Trimming stripped 2 bases from V and 4 bases from J, with 12 bases between. Germline values: CDR1 SGHTA, CDR2 FQGNSA. In DNA form, the CDR3 reads TGTGCCAGCAGCTTATCTCGCGGGGCGTACAATGAGCAGTTCTTC. It is translated as CASSLSRGAYNEQFF.

V and J are TRBV7-9 and TRBJ2-5; no definite D call. The DNA end is more similar to TRBJ2-7, so the J call may be wrong. The CDR3 has 12 residues. The germline CDR1 and CDR2 sequences are SEHNR and FQNEAQ (reference sequence). The CDR3 DNA reads as TGTGCCAGCAGCCCGGGTGGCTACGAGCAGTACTTC. Translation: CASSPGGYEQYF.

J is TRBJ2-1 and V is TRBV6-4, with D perhaps matching TRBD2 (5 bases). CDR1 and CDR2 (germline): MRHNA, SNTAGT. The CDR3 has 13 residues. V was clipped by 5 bases and J by 0 bases, with 5 bases between them. The CDR3 DNA is TGTGCCAGCAGTCGGGACTCCTACAATGAGCAGTTCTTC. Protein product: CASSRDSYNEQFF.

The gene calls are TRBV20-1 and TRBJ2-1; D is uncertain. The CDR3 is 11 residues long. V lost 6 bases and J 10 bases, leaving 13 bases between the germline ends. The V gene's germline CDR1 is DFQATT and CDR2 SNEGSKA (reference sequence). The CDR3 bases are TGCAGTGCCGAATGGGGTTACGAGCAGTTCTTC. Translation gives CSAEWGYEQFF.

V and J are TRBV28 and TRBJ1-5, with D unresolved. Germline V CDR1 and CDR2: MDHEN, SYDVKM. Trimming stripped 7 bases from V and 0 bases from J, with 10 bases between. This CDR3 is built from 14 residues. The CDR3 DNA reads as TGTGCCAGCATCCTCTCTGTTAGCAATCAGCCCCAGCATTTT. It is translated as CASILSVSNQPQHF.

This sequence joins TRBV28 and TRBJ2-1; tentative D call: TRBD2 (6 bases). V dropped 1 base and J dropped 9 bases, with 25 bases sitting between them. Germline V CDR1 and CDR2: MDHEN, SYDVKM. The CDR3 consists of 18 residues. Here the CDR3 reads CASSLSLLKIGTLGEQFF. Written as DNA, the CDR3 is TGTGCCAGCAGTTTATCACTCCTTAAGATTGGGACTCTGGGTGAGCAGTTCTTC.

J is TRBJ1-1 and V is TRBV27; D not certain. V lost 4 bases and J 0 bases, leaving 9 bases between the germline ends. Germline-derived CDR1 and CDR2 are MNHEY and SMNVEV (reference sequence). This CDR3 is 14 amino acids long. The CDR3 is CASSSGTLNTEAFF. The CDR3 coding sequence is TGTGCCAGCAGTTCTGGCACTTTGAACACTGAAGCTTTCTTT.

The gene calls are TRBV5-1 and TRBJ1-2; the D is unclear. Per germline, CDR1 SGHRS and CDR2 YFSETQ. This CDR3 is built from 11 residues. V lost 2 bases and J lost 6, with 5 bases in between. The CDR3 DNA reads as TGCGCCAGCAGCTTTGGGGATGGCTACACCTTC. The encoded protein is CASSFGDGYTF.

Comment on this clone: This sample includes further DNA sequences coding for the same CDR3. The chain couples TRBV9 to TRBJ1-1; 8 bases align to TRBD1. Germline CDR1 and CDR2: SGDLS and YYNGEE. The CDR3 loop spans 16 amino acids. V lost 3 bases, J lost 6 bases, and 13 bases stayed unmatched. The CDR3 is CASSALGTGGGAEAFF. CDR3 in DNA: TGTGCCAGCAGCGCCCTCGGGACAGGCGGGGGGGCTGAAGCTTTCTTT.

The chain carries TRBV28 and TRBJ2-7; the D call may be TRBD1 or TRBD2 (5 bases each). The germline V gene encodes CDR1 MDHEN and CDR2 SYDVKM. Trimming stripped 4 bases from V and 4 bases from J, with 17 bases between. CDR3 size: 15 residues. CDR3 sequence: CASSYRTGTAYEQYF. In DNA form, the CDR3 reads TGTGCCAGCAGTTATAGAACCGGGACGGCGTACGAGCAGTACTTC.

The chain links TRBV5-4 to TRBJ1-3; 10 bases agree with TRBD1. Trimming removed 4 bases from V and 7 bases from J; junction bases left unmatched: 2. The CDR3 contains 13 residues. CDR1 and CDR2 (germline): SGHNT, YYREEE (reference sequence). The CDR3 DNA follows: TGTGCCAGCAGCGCGGGACAGGGGAACACCATATATTTT. This encodes CASSAGQGNTIYF.

About this clone: At one boundary the junction diverges from the germline segment, which might be a read error. The rearrangement joins TRBV5-4 to TRBJ2-3; D is perhaps TRBD1 (6 bases). The CDR3 covers 17 residues. Germline V gene sequence: CDR1 SGHNT, CDR2 YYREEE (reference sequence). In nucleotides, the CDR3 is TGCGCCAGCAGCCAAGATTCTTACAGGGCTGGCACAGATACGCAGTATTTT. It translates to CASSQDSYRAGTDTQYF. Drawing the rest from reference TRBV5-4 and TRBJ2-3, the complete variable domain is ETGVTQSPTHLIKTRGQQVTLRCSSQSGHNTVSWYQQALGQGPQFIFQYYREEENGRGNFPPRFSGLQFPNYSSELNVNALELDDSALYLCASSQDSYRAGTDTQYFGPGTRLTVL.

The chain combines TRBV7-9 with TRBJ2-4; 11 nucleotides line up with TRBD2. Germline V CDR1 and CDR2: SEHNR, FQNEAQ (reference sequence). The CDR3 loop spans 18 amino acids. The V segment lost 1 base and the J segment 2 bases; nucleotides outside the gene matches: 7. The CDR3 reads CASSLGQGLAATKNIQYF. In nucleotides, the CDR3 is TGTGCCAGCAGCTTAGGCCAGGGACTAGCGGCCACCAAAAACATTCAGTACTTC.

This chain connects TRBV28 to TRBJ1-5; D is uncertain. The CDR3 has 16 residues. The germline V gene has CDR1 MDHEN and CDR2 SYDVKM. The V gene lost 6 bases and the J gene lost 4 bases, with 19 bases spanning the gap. As DNA, the CDR3 is TGTGCCAGCAGGAATCCGGTTTGGGGTCGAAATCAGCCCCAGCATTTT. This gives the protein CASRNPVWGRNQPQHF.

This rearrangement joins TRBV27 to TRBJ2-4; no reliable D call. Per the germline V gene, CDR1 is MNHEY and CDR2 is SMNVEV (reference sequence). V gave up 5 bases and J gave up 0 bases, with 14 bases separating them. This CDR3 region has 16 residues. CDR3 residues: CASSPSDGLAKNIQYF. CDR3 sequence (DNA): TGTGCCAGCAGTCCCTCTGACGGATTAGCCAAAAACATTCAGTACTTC.

This clone was found once. V gene TRBV5-1 combines with J gene TRBJ2-3; 9 bases map to TRBD1. Germline lookup yields CDR1 SGHRS and CDR2 YFSETQ. The CDR3 length is 18 residues. Losses at the gene ends were 3 bases for V and 0 bases for J; bases not matched to a gene: 11. The CDR3 loop is CASSSRTNRGLSTDTQYF. The CDR3 DNA is TGCGCCAGCAGCTCCCGCACTAACAGGGGGCTCAGCACAGATACGCAGTATTTT.

This clone was found once. V and J are TRBV6-5 and TRBJ2-3, with TRBD2 identical over 12 bases. CDR3 length equals 15 residues. Looked up from germline, CDR1 is MNHEY and CDR2 is SVGAGI. V shed 2 bases, J shed 7 bases, and the junction held 4 bases outside the gene matches. CDR3: CASSYETSGRNTQYF. CDR3 bases: TGTGCCAGCAGTTACGAAACTAGCGGGAGGAATACGCAGTATTTT.

This chain uses TRBV7-9 with TRBJ2-3, with D perhaps matching TRBD2 (6 bases). Germline V gene lookup returns CDR1 SEHNR and CDR2 FQNEAQ (reference sequence). The CDR3 is 14 residues long. V was pared by 5 bases and J by 5 bases, with 14 bases between. The chain's CDR3 is CASSRGALVDTQYF. The CDR3 DNA sequence: TGTGCCAGCAGCCGCGGGGCGCTTGTAGATACGCAGTATTTT.

On this clone: Compared with germline, one end of the junction differs, possibly owing to a read error. The sample has other DNA sequences that encode this CDR3 too. The chain carries TRBV29-1 and TRBJ1-4; TRBD1 might be the D (6 bases). This CDR3 spans 14 amino acids. CDR1 is SQVTM, CDR2 ANQGSEA, per germline. The CDR3 nucleotides are TGTAGCGTTGGGGGCGGGACAAGGAATGAAAAACTGTTTTTT. Protein sequence: CSVGGGTRNEKLFF.

This chain connects TRBV4-1 to TRBJ2-7, with 7 bases that match TRBD2. CDR1 is MGHRA and CDR2 is YSYEKL in the germline V gene. With 2 bases clipped from V and 5 bases from J, the junction kept 3 bases outside the gene matches. This CDR3 has 13 residues. The CDR3 region has the DNA TGCGCCAGCAGCCAACCGGGGGGAAACGAGCAGTACTTC. This codes for CASSQPGGNEQYF.

This clone was detected only once. The rearrangement uses TRBV9 and TRBJ1-1, with no clear D. Germline V gene sequence: CDR1 SGDLS, CDR2 YYNGEE. The length of the CDR3 is 13 residues. V lost 0 bases and J 6 bases, leaving 9 bases between the germline ends. The CDR3 bases are TGTGCCAGCAGCGTAGGGGGAGGGTCTGAAGCTTTCTTT. Its translation is CASSVGGGSEAFF.